This T cell receptor (beta chain) was identified in a study of cytomegalovirus exposure and HLA in healthy donors. Assay: immunoSEQ multiplex PCR; the TCRdb copy retains only in-frame clones and omits some. The sample has 150,000 or so clones; around four fifths are singletons. Germline CDR1 and CDR2: SGDLS and YYNGEE. There are 14 residues in the CDR3. The V end lost 7 bases, the J end lost 2 bases, and 13 bases lay between the germline ends. The study's findings and limits: In the 95 to 150 validation repertoires, around 95% of cluster scores exceeded 0, per a later analysis. A few CMV-associated chains were confirmed in vitro to be specific for CMV antigens.

With respect to this clone: Its target is unknown.

This receptor was obtained from a young man in good health and CMV-seropositive. The rearrangement joins TRBV9 to TRBJ2-1; D gene uncertain. Specimen: PBMCs. CDR3 sequence: CASGELATYNEQFF. DNA for the CDR3: TGTGCCAGCGGTGAGCTCGCAACCTACAATGAGCAGTTCTTC.